The clone carrying this T cell receptor (beta chain) was detected many times. Its antigen is undetermined. TCR beta CDR3 region amplification was performed from RNA transcripts. Carried out on the TCR CDR3, a first-round RT-PCR used the HTBI primer set. TCRdb re-called the multiplex PCR reads with MiXCR, one entry per CDR3 protein. The sample consists of hundreds of thousands of distinct CDR3 sequences, 15% to 17% of them appearing once. The data were taken from a study of T cells in Graves' hyperthyroidism and ophthalmopathy. The overall study: Sampling of peripheral blood happened at initial diagnosis, prior to any treatment. General study results and limits: Most clonotypes expanded in thyroid above 0.001 were likewise present in blood.

The CDR3 runs 13 residues. Germline CDR1 is MNHNS and CDR2 is SASEGT. V was cut by 8 bases and J by 2 bases, with 13 bases left in between. This sequence originates from a woman aged 18-29 years with Graves' hyperthyroidism. The gene calls are TRBV6-1 and TRBJ2-7; weak D call: TRBD2 (6 bases). Sequencing was done on a sample of blood. The CDR3 DNA sequence: TGTGCCAGCGCCCCCCCGGGGGCCTACGAGCAGTACTTC. It codes for CASAPPGAYEQYF.